This TCR beta chain was sequenced during a study of somatic mutations in cytotoxic T cells in rheumatoid arthritis. Background on the study: Patient blood, which was peripheral blood collected as 30 ml EDTA, was drawn right after diagnosis and before any treatment started. Study-wide points: In about an eighth of the roughly 60 patients, the largest CD8+ clone exceeded 20% of CD8+ cells. Antigens targeted by the expanded CD8+ clones were unknown.

Unmatched junction bases numbered 2, after V lost 4 bases and J lost 10 bases. Germline V gives CDR1 MGHRA, CDR2 YSYEKL. This CDR3 region has 13 residues. Assay used: immunoSEQ multiplex PCR; TCRdb lists only in-frame clones, some missing. The sample consists of 15,000 to 20,000 clones, roughly 79% of them appearing once. For this clone: The antigen is unknown.

The sample was CD8+ T cells sorted from blood. The genes are TRBV4-1 and TRBJ2-1, with 12 bases lining up with TRBD2. This TCR came from an adult with rheumatoid arthritis. The CDR3: CASSPGLAGEQFF. The CDR3 nucleotides read TGCGCCAGCAGCCCCGGACTAGCGGGAGAGCAGTTCTTC.